One sample yielded the 22 T cell receptor beta chains listed below, sequenced in a study of blood T cells in healthy people across ages. Primed by a sample-barcoded 5' primer and a J-beta primer mix, a second PCR proceeded for about 6 to 11 cycles. One entry per CDR3 protein, called by TCRdb with MiXCR from the 5' RACE reads. The table lists about 780,000 distinct CDR3 sequences, 35% to 60% of them singletons. The specimen was blood. The receptors come from a man aged 80 or over in good health.

This clonotype was counted at least ten times. V is TRBV20-1 and J is TRBJ2-3, with 7 bases aligning to TRBD2. V gave up 5 bases and J gave up 1 base; unmatched junction bases: 12. This CDR3 is built from 16 residues. CDR1 DFQATT and CDR2 SNEGSKA come from the germline V gene (reference sequence). CDR3 loop: CSAERLATYGTDTQYF. The CDR3 DNA is TGCAGTGCTGAAAGACTAGCCACCTATGGCACAGATACGCAGTATTTT.

This clonotype was observed at least ten times. V is TRBV3-1 and J is TRBJ2-7; 7 bases are a match to TRBD2. CDR1 and CDR2 (germline): LGHDT, YNNKEL (reference sequence). The J segment lost 5 bases and the V segment lost 8 bases, leaving 3 bases of the junction unmatched. This CDR3 is built from 11 residues. The CDR3: CASGRGHEQYF. CDR3 DNA sequence: TGTGCCAGCGGGAGGGGCCACGAGCAGTACTTC.

The chain has TRBV3-1 and TRBJ1-1, with 9 bases lining up with TRBD1. CDR3 size: 14 residues. V lost 4 bases and J lost 6; bases outside the gene matches: 6. The V gene's germline CDR1 is LGHDT and CDR2 YNNKEL (reference sequence). DNA for the CDR3: TGTGCCAGCAGCCCCCGGGACAGGGAAGCTGAAGCTTTCTTT. It specifies CASSPRDREAEAFF.

The rearrangement uses TRBV4-3 and TRBJ1-1; TRBD1 aligns across 7 bases. This CDR3 comprises 17 residues. Losses at the gene ends were 3 bases for V and 1 base for J; bases not matched to a gene: 11. Germline-derived CDR1 and CDR2 are LGHNA and YSLEER. CDR3 nucleotides: TGCGCCAGCAGCCAGGATGTTAACAGGGGAGAGAACACTGAAGCTTTCTTT. It translates to CASSQDVNRGENTEAFF.

The rearrangement joins TRBV20-1 to TRBJ2-7; tentatively, D is TRBD1 or TRBD2 (5 bases each). The CDR3 totals 14 residues. CDR1 is DFQATT, CDR2 SNEGSKA, per germline (reference sequence). Trimming shortened V by 6 bases and J by 7 bases, and 22 bases separated the two germline ends. The CDR3 coding sequence is TGCAGTGCGCTCGGGGCGGCACTCCCCAATGAGCAGTACTTC. It translates to CSALGAALPNEQYF.

The V call is TRBV20-1, the J call TRBJ2-7; 12 bases are a match to TRBD1. The germline gives CDR1 DFQATT, CDR2 SNEGSKA (reference sequence). This CDR3 is built from 14 residues. The ends lost 3 bases at V and 6 bases at J; junction bases unmatched: 6. The CDR3 sequence: CSARGDRGPGEQYF. The CDR3 coding sequence is TGCAGTGCTAGGGGGGACAGGGGGCCAGGCGAGCAGTACTTC.

The sample holds a few counts of this clonotype. The rearrangement links TRBV12-3 or TRBV12-4 to TRBJ2-5; possible D gene TRBD2, 5 bases. The CDR3 contains 13 residues. Trimming left V 6 bases short and J 11 bases short, with 19 bases between. This chain's CDR3 is CASSYGLPNEQYF. CDR3 DNA: TGTGCCAGCAGCTATGGACTTCCCAATGAGCAGTACTTC.

This rearrangement joins TRBV7-8 to TRBJ2-1; a possible D gene is TRBD1 (5 bases). From germline, CDR1 is SGHVS and CDR2 FQNEAQ. This CDR3 comprises 15 residues. V was pared by 1 base and J by 7 bases, with 14 bases between. The CDR3 DNA sequence: TGTGCCAGCAGCTTAGAACCAGGGCCGAGGAATGAGCAGTTCTTC. This sequence encodes CASSLEPGPRNEQFF.

V gene TRBV12-3 or TRBV12-4 combines with J gene TRBJ2-7; 11 nucleotides align to TRBD2. The CDR3 spans 15 residues. The junction had 3 bases not matched to a gene; V was cut back by 5 bases and J by 0 bases. In DNA, the CDR3 is TGTGCCAGCAGTCGGACTAGCGGGCCCTCCTACGAGCAGTACTTC. Protein sequence: CASSRTSGPSYEQYF.

The chain uses TRBV6-2 or TRBV6-3 and TRBJ2-1, with 10 positions matching TRBD2. The CDR3 length is 15 residues. Germline CDR1 MNHEY, CDR2 SVGEGT. V was clipped by 5 bases and J by 6 bases; unmatched bases: 7. CDR3 nucleotide sequence: TGTGCCAGCAGTATAGCGGGAGGTGCCGCCAATGAGCAGTTCTTC. This codes for CASSIAGGAANEQFF.

This clonotype has a handful of counts. The gene calls are TRBV10-1 and TRBJ2-5; D remains unclear. Looked up from germline, CDR1 is WNHNN and CDR2 is SYGVQD (reference sequence). The CDR3 loop spans 13 amino acids. Trimming pared 0 bases from V and 11 bases from J, leaving 13 bases between. The CDR3 DNA reads TGCGCCAGCAGTGAGTCAGTCAGCCATGAGCAGTACTTC. It is translated as CASSESVSHEQYF.

On this clonotype: The junction shows a germline mismatch at one end, possibly a read error. The chain recombines TRBV6-1 with TRBJ2-1; D is possibly TRBD2 (5 bases). CDR1 and CDR2 (germline): MNHNS, SASEGT. This CDR3 is built from 14 residues. The CDR3 nucleotides are TGTGCCAGCCGTGAGGGCAGCTCCTACAATGAGCAGTTCTTC. Translating it yields CASREGSSYNEQFF.

The chain recombines TRBV11-2 with TRBJ2-4, with 9 bases identical to TRBD2. V dropped 2 bases and J dropped 15; count of bases not matched to a gene: 14. The germline V gene has CDR1 SGHAT and CDR2 FQNNGV. The CDR3 extends over 15 amino acids. The chain's CDR3 is CASSLSPSGDYRRYF. CDR3 DNA sequence: TGTGCCAGCAGCTTAAGTCCTAGCGGGGATTATCGTAGGTACTTC.

The V and J genes are TRBV7-9 and TRBJ1-2; D possibly corresponds to TRBD1 (5 bases). Germline V CDR1 and CDR2: SEHNR, FQNEAQ (reference sequence). This CDR3 contains 14 residues. V was pared by 0 bases and J by 8 bases, with 13 bases between. CDR3 in amino acids: CASSLAGDARGYTF. CDR3 sequence (DNA): TGTGCCAGCAGCTTAGCGGGGGACGCTCGGGGCTACACCTTC.

This clonotype was seen many times. A much bigger clone sits one base away, suggesting this may be a read error. The chain employs TRBV7-2 and TRBJ2-5; D is tentatively TRBD1 or TRBD2 (5 bases each). CDR3 size: 14 residues. CDR1 is SGHTA, CDR2 FQGNSA, per germline. The V and J ends lost 5 bases and 11 bases respectively, with 21 bases between them. The CDR3 region has the DNA TGTGCCAGCAGCCCCCGACGGGACCTCAATGAGCAGTACTTC. The encoded protein is CASSPRRDLNEQYF.

This sequence joins TRBV20-1 and TRBJ2-1; TRBD2 matches 10 bases. Germline assignment: CDR1 DFQATT and CDR2 SNEGSKA (reference sequence). The CDR3 extends over 15 amino acids. V lost 2 bases and J lost 4; bases outside the gene matches: 5. The CDR3, as DNA: TGCAGTGCTAGATTTAGCGGGAGGATGTACAATGAGCAGTTCTTC. The encoded protein is CSARFSGRMYNEQFF.

This clonotype was detected only once. At one of its ends the junction is not consistent with the germline gene, which may arise from a read error. V is TRBV12-3 or TRBV12-4 and J is TRBJ2-7, with a possible D match to TRBD1 (5 bases). The length of the CDR3 is 13 residues. The CDR3 sequence: CAGSAERGTEQYF. CDR3 in DNA: TGTGCCGGCAGTGCAGAAAGGGGCACCGAGCAGTACTTC.

This clonotype was detected a few times. The chain links TRBV3-1 to TRBJ2-7, with D perhaps being TRBD1 or TRBD2 (5 bases each). V was trimmed by 4 bases and J by 7 bases, leaving 17 bases between them. The CDR3 contains 14 residues. CDR1 and CDR2 (germline): LGHDT, YNNKEL (reference sequence). The CDR3 sequence is CASSPRQWRVEQYF. In DNA, the CDR3 is TGTGCCAGCAGCCCTCGACAGTGGCGGGTAGAGCAGTACTTC.

This clonotype was found a few times. The chain joins TRBV14 to TRBJ2-7; TRBD1 agrees at 8 bases. The CDR3 is 20 amino acids. Germline trimming cut 4 bases from V and 7 bases from J; bases unmatched to any gene: 27. In germline, CDR1 is SGHDN, CDR2 FVKESK. The CDR3 spells CASSRVQSRDRPGLRGEQYF. For the CDR3, the DNA is TGTGCCAGCAGCCGAGTTCAGTCCCGGGACAGGCCGGGACTTAGAGGTGAGCAGTACTTC.

The chain carries TRBV27 and TRBJ1-2, with unresolved D. The CDR3 has 13 residues. V lost 2 bases and J 4 bases, leaving 8 bases between the germline ends. The germline CDR1 and CDR2 sequences are MNHEY and SMNVEV (reference sequence). CDR3 sequence: CASSLDWSYGYTF. The CDR3 DNA follows: TGTGCCAGCAGTTTAGATTGGTCCTATGGCTACACCTTC.

The chain employs TRBV11-3 and TRBJ2-5; weak D call: TRBD1 (5 bases). Germline CDR1 is SGHNT and CDR2 is YENEEA. Trimming took 4 bases from V and 5 from J, leaving 14 bases between them. This CDR3 comprises 14 residues. CDR3 DNA sequence: TGTGCCAGCAGCTCCCACAGGTCTGGGGAGACCCAGTACTTC. This codes for CASSSHRSGETQYF.

The chain employs TRBV3-1 and TRBJ2-4; TRBD2 agrees at 11 bases. The CDR3 contains 20 residues. V trimming: 1 base; J trimming: 0 bases; junction bases outside the gene matches: 11. The germline CDR1 and CDR2 sequences are LGHDT and YNNKEL (reference sequence). In DNA form, the CDR3 reads TGTGCCAGCAGCCAAGTGTCCGGGACTAGCGGTATCTCAGCCAAAAACATTCAGTACTTC. Protein product: CASSQVSGTSGISAKNIQYF.